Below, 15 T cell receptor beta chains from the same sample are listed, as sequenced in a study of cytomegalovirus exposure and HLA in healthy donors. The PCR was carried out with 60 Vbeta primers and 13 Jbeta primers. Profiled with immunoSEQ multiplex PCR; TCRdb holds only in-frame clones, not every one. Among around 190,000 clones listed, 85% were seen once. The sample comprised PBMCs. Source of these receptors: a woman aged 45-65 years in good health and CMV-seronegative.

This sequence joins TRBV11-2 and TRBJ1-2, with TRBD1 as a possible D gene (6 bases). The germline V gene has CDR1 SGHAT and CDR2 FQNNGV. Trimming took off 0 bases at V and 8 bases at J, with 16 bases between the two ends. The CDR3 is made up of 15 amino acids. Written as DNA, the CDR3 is TGTGCCAGCAGCTTAGAAAACAGGGATCGGACAGGCTACACCTTC. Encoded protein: CASSLENRDRTGYTF.

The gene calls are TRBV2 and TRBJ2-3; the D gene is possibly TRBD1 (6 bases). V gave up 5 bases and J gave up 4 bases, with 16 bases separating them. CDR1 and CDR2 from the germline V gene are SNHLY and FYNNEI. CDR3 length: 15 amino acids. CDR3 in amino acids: CASSPVGGFADTQYF. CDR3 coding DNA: TGTGCCAGCAGTCCAGTAGGGGGATTTGCAGATACGCAGTATTTT.

The CDR3 is CASSWTGGRLGEQFF. CDR3 nucleotide sequence: TGCGCCAGCAGCTGGACAGGGGGCCGGCTGGGTGAGCAGTTCTTC. This chain uses TRBV5-1 with TRBJ2-1; 11 bases fit TRBD1. The CDR3 spans 15 residues. Looked up from germline, CDR1 is SGHRS and CDR2 is YFSETQ. After removal of 3 bases from V and 9 bases from J, the junction contained 8 bases not matched to a gene. Supplemented by reference TRBV5-1 and TRBJ2-1, the full variable domain reads KAGVTQTPRYLIKTRGQQVTLSCSPISGHRSVSWYQQTPGQGLQFLFEYFSETQRNKGNFPGRFSGRQFSNSRSEMNVSTLELGDSALYLCASSWTGGRLGEQFFGPGTRLTVL.

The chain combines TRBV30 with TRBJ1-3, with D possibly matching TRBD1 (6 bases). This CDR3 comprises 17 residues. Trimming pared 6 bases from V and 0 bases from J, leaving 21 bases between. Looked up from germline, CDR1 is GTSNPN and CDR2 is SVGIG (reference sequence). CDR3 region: CACPYRAKFNSGNTIYF. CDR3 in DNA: TGTGCCTGTCCCTACAGGGCCAAATTTAACTCTGGAAACACCATATATTTT. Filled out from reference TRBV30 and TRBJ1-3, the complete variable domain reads SQTIHQWPATLVQPVGSPLSLECTVEGTSNPNLYWYRQAAGRGLQLLFYSVGIGQISSEVPQNLSASRPQDRQFILSSKKLLLSDSGFYLCACPYRAKFNSGNTIYFGEGSWLTVV.

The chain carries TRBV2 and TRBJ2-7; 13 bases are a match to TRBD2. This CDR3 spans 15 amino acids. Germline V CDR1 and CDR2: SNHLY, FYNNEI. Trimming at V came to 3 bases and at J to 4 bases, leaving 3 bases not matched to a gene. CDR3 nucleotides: TGTGCCAGCAGTGAGCAGACTAGCGGGGGGTACGAGCAGTACTTC. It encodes CASSEQTSGGYEQYF.

The CDR3 reads CASSPHGEGELFF. The DNA of the CDR3 is TGTGCCAGCAGCCCCCACGGGGAGGGGGAGCTGTTTTTT. The rearrangement links TRBV7-9 to TRBJ2-2, with D perhaps TRBD2 (5 bases). The CDR3 totals 13 residues. CDR1 is SEHNR, CDR2 FQNEAQ, per germline (reference sequence). Trimming stripped 5 bases from V and 8 bases from J, with 12 bases between.

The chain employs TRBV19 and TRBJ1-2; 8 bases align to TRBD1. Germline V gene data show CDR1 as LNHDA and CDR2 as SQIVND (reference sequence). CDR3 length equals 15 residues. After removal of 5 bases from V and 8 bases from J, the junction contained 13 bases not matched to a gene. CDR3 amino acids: CASSFGRQGLRGYTF. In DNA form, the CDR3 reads TGTGCCAGTAGTTTTGGTCGACAGGGGCTGAGGGGCTACACCTTC.

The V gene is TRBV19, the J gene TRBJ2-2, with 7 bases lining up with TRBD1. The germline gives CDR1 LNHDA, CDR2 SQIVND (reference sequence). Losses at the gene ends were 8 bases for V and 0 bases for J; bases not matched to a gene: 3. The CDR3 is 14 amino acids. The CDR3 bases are TGTGCCAGTCGGGACAGCCCGAACACCGGGGAGCTGTTTTTT. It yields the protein CASRDSPNTGELFF.

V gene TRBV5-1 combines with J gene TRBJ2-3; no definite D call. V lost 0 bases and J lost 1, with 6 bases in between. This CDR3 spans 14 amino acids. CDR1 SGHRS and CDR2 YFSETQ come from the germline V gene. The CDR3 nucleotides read TGCGCCAGCAGCTTGGCCACGGGCACAGATACGCAGTATTTT. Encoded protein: CASSLATGTDTQYF.

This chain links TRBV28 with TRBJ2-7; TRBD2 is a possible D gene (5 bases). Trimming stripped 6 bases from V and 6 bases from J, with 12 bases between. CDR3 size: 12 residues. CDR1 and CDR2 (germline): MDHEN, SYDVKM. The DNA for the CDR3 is TGTGCCAGCAGGAGGGCGGCACGCGAGCAGTACTTC. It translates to CASRRAAREQYF.

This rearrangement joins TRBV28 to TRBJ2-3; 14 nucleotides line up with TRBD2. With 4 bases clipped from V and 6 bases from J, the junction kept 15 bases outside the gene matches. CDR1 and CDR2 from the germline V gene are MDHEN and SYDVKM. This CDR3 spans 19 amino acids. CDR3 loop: CASSSGTSGSQRRLDTQYF. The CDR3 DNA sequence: TGTGCCAGCAGTTCGGGGACTAGCGGGAGCCAACGTAGGTTGGATACGCAGTATTTT.

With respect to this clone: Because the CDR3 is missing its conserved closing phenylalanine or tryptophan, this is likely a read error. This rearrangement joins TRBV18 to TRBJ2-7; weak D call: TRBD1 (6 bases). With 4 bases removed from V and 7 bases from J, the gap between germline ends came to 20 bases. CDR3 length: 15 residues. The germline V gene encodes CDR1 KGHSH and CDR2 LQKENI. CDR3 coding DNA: TGTGCCAGCTCACAGCAGGTAGACAGGAGGCGGGAGCAGTACCTC. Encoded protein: CASSQQVDRRREQYL.

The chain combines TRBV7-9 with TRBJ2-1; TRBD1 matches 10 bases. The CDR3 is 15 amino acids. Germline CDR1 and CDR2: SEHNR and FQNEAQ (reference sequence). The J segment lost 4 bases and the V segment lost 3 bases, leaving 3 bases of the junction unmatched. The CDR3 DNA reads TGTGCCAGCAGCTTCGGACAGGGGGTTTACAATGAGCAGTTCTTC. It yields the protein CASSFGQGVYNEQFF.

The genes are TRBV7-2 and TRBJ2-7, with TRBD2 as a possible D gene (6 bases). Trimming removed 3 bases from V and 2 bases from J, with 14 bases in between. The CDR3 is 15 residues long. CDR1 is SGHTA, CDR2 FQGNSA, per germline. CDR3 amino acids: CASSLGGRPAYEQYF. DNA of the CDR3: TGTGCCAGCAGCTTGGGGGGACGCCCAGCCTACGAGCAGTACTTC. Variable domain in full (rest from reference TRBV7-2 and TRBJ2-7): GAGVSQSPSNKVTEKGKDVELRCDPISGHTALYWYRQSLGQGLEFLIYFQGNSAPDKSGLPSDRFSAERTGGSVSTLTIQRTQQEDSAVYLCASSLGGRPAYEQYFGPGTRLTVT.

The CDR3 protein is CASSQRLAGYNEQFF. The CDR3 nucleotides are TGTGCCAGCAGTCAAAGACTAGCGGGTTACAATGAGCAGTTCTTC. The chain links TRBV6-5 to TRBJ2-1; 10 nucleotides agree with TRBD2. The CDR3 covers 15 residues. The J segment lost 4 bases and the V segment lost 5 bases, leaving 5 bases of the junction unmatched. Looked up from germline, CDR1 is MNHEY and CDR2 is SVGAGI.